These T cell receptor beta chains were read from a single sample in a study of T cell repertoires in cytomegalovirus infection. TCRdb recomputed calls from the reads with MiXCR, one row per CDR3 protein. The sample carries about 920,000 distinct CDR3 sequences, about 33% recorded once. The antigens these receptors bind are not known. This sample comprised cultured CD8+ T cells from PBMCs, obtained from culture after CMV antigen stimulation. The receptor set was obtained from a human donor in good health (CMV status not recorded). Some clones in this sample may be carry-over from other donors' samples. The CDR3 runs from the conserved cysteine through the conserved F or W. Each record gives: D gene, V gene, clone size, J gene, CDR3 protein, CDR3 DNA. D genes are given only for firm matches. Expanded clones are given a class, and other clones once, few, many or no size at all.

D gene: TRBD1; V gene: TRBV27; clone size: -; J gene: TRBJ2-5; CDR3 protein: CASNPGQGPETQYF; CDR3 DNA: TGTGCCAGCAACCCGGGACAGGGTCCGGAGACCCAGTACTTC
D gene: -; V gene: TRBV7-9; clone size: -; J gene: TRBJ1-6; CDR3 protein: CASSSHAGEKPLHF; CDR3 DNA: TGTGCCAGCAGCTCCCATGCGGGGGAGAAACCCCTCCACTTT
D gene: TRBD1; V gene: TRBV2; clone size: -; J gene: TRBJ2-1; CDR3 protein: CASPDRGAEQFF; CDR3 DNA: TGTGCCAGTCCGGACAGGGGGGCTGAGCAGTTCTTC
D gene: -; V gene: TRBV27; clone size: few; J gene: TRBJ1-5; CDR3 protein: CASSFGAVNQPQHF; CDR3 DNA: TGTGCCAGCAGTTTTGGGGCAGTGAATCAGCCCCAGCATTTT
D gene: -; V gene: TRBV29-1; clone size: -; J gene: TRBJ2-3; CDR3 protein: CSLLGGDTDTQYF; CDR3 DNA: TGCAGCCTTCTGGGGGGAGACACAGATACGCAGTATTTT
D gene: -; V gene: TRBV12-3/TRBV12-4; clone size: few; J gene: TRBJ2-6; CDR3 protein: CASSPDATGANVLTF; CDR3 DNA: TGTGCCAGCAGTCCCGACGCGACTGGGGCCAACGTCCTGACTTTC
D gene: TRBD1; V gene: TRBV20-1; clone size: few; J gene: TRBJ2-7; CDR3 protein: CSARDRGRDYEQYF; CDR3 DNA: TGCAGTGCTCGGGACAGGGGGCGCGACTACGAGCAGTACTTC
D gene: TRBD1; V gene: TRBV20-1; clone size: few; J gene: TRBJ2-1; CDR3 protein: CSHPGQKGDEQFF; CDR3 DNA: TGCAGCCATCCGGGACAGAAGGGAGATGAGCAGTTCTTC
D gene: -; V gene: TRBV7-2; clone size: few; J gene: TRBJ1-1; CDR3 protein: CASSSTSSKGGTEAFF; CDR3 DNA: TGTGCCAGCAGCTCTACCTCTTCGAAGGGGGGCACTGAAGCTTTCTTT
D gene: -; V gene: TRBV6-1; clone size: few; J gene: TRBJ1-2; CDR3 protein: CASSERRKDGYTF; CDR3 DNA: TGTGCCAGCAGTGAAAGGAGGAAGGATGGCTACACCTTC
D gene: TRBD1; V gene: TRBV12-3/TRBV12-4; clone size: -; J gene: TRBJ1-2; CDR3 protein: CASTHQGDRVNYGYTF; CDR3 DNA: TGTGCCAGCACCCACCAGGGGGACAGGGTTAACTATGGCTACACCTTC
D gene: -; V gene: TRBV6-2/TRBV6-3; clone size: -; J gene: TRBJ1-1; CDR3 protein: CASSYKGITEAFF; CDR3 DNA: TGTGCCAGCAGTTACAAGGGAATCACTGAAGCTTTCTTT
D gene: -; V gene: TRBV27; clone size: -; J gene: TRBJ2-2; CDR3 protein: CASSSDRFAGELFF; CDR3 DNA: TGTGCCAGCAGTTCCGACAGGTTCGCCGGGGAGCTGTTTTTT
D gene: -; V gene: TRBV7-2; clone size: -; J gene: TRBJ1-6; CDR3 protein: CASSLKVGHRKNSPLHF; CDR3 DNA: TGTGCCAGCAGCTTAAAAGTAGGGCACAGGAAAAATTCACCCCTCCACTTT
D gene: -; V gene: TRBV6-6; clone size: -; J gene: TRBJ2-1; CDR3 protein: CASSYSWEAVLHNEQFF; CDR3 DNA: TGTGCCAGCAGTTACTCCTGGGAAGCGGTGCTCCACAATGAGCAGTTCTTC
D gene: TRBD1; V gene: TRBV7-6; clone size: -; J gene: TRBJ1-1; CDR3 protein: CTIQKPGQGTTNTEAFF; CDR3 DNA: TGTACCATCCAAAAACCCGGACAGGGGACGACGAACACTGAAGCTTTCTTT
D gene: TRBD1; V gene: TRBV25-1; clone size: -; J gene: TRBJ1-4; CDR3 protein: CASSDPDRVGEKLFF; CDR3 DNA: TGTGCCAGCAGTGATCCCGACAGGGTGGGGGAAAAACTGTTTTTT
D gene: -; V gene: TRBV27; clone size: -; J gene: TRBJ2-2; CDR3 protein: CASSFPTRRQNTGELFF; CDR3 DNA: TGTGCCAGCAGTTTCCCGACGCGCCGACAGAACACCGGGGAGCTGTTTTTT
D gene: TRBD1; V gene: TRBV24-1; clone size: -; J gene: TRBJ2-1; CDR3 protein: CATSEGQYSSYNEQFF; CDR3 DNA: TGTGCCACCAGTGAGGGACAGTATAGCTCCTACAATGAGCAGTTCTTC
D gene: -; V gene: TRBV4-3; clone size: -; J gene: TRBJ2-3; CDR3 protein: CASSLRTGPSTDTQYF; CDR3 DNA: TGCGCCAGCAGCCTCAGGACGGGCCCCTCCACAGATACGCAGTATTTT
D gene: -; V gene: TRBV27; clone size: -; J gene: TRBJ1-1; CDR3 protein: CASSWKGGSTEAFF; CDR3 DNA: TGTGCCAGCAGTTGGAAGGGAGGGAGCACTGAAGCTTTCTTT
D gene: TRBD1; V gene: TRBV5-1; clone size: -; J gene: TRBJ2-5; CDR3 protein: CASSFGQALRETQYF; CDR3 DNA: TGCGCCAGCAGCTTCGGACAGGCCCTTCGGGAGACCCAGTACTTC
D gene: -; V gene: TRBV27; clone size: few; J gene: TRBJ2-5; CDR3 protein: CASSLSQGQETQYF; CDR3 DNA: TGTGCCAGCAGTTTATCACAGGGCCAAGAGACCCAGTACTTC
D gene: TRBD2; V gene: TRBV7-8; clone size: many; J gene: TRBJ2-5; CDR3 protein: CASSLVGGGPETQYF; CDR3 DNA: TGTGCCAGCAGCTTAGTTGGCGGGGGGCCAGAGACCCAGTACTTC
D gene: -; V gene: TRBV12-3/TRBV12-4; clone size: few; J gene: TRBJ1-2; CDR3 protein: CASSLRYERSYGYTF; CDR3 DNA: TGTGCCAGCAGTTTAAGGTACGAGAGGTCCTATGGCTACACCTTC
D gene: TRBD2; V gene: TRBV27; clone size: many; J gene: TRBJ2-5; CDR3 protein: CASSLWASGETQYF; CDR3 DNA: TGTGCCAGCAGTTTGTGGGCTAGCGGCGAGACCCAGTACTTC
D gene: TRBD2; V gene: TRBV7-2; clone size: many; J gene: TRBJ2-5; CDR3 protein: CASSVQSTSGQETQYF; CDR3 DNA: TGTGCCAGCAGCGTTCAGTCCACTAGCGGCCAAGAGACCCAGTACTTC
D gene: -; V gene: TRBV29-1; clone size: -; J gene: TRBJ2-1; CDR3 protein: CSVEEAEQFF; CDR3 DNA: TGCAGCGTTGAAGAGGCGGAGCAGTTCTTC
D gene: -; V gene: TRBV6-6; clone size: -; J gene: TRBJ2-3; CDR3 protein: CASPPAPLFTDTQYF; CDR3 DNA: TGTGCCAGCCCTCCGGCCCCCCTATTCACAGATACGCAGTATTTT
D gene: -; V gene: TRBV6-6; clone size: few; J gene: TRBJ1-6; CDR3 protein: CASSYSEGTEDNSPLHF; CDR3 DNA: TGTGCCAGCAGTTACAGTGAGGGGACGGAGGATAATTCACCCCTCCACTTT
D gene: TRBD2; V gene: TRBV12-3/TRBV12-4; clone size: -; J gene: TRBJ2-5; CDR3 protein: CASSYGLASLETQYF; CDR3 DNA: TGTGCCAGCAGTTACGGACTAGCGTCGCTGGAGACCCAGTACTTC
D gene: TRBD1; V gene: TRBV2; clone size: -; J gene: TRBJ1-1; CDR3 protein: CASRPGQGAHTEAFF; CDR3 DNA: TGTGCCAGCAGACCGGGACAGGGGGCTCACACTGAAGCTTTCTTT
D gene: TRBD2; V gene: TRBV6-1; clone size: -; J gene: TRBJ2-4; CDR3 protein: CASREGMTSDQYF; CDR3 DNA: TGTGCCAGCAGGGAAGGGATGACTAGCGACCAGTACTTC
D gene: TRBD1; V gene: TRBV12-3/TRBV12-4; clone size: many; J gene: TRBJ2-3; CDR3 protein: CASSSRTGNTDTQYF; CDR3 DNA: TGTGCCAGCAGTTCGAGGACAGGGAACACAGATACGCAGTATTTT
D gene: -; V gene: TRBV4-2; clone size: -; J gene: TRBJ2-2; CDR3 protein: CASSPAGITGELFF; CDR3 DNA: TGTGCCAGCAGCCCAGCGGGTATCACCGGGGAGCTGTTTTTT
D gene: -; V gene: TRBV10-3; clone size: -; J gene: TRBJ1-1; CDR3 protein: CAISEVWNTEAFF; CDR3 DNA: TGTGCCATCAGTGAGGTTTGGAACACTGAAGCTTTCTTT
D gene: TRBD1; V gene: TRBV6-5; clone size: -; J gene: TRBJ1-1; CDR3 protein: CASSDREGTEAFF; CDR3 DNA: TGTGCCAGCAGCGACAGGGAGGGCACTGAAGCTTTCTTT
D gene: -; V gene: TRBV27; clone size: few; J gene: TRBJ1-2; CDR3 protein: CATRPGGGNYGYTF; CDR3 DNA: TGTGCCACCAGGCCGGGGGGGGGCAACTATGGCTACACCTTC
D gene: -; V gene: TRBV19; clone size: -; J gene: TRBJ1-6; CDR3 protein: CASSIELTGNSPLHF; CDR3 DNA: TGTGCCAGTAGTATAGAGCTGACGGGTAATTCACCCCTCCACTTT
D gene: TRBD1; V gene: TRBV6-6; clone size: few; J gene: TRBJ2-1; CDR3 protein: CASSYSGQGSNEQFF; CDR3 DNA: TGTGCCAGCAGTTACTCAGGACAGGGGTCCAATGAGCAGTTCTTC